This T cell receptor (beta chain) was profiled in a study of blood T cell repertoires in COVID-19. Looking at the study overall: Samples taken during acute and convalescent COVID-19 were collected in the United States, Italy and Spain.

Study processing details: Reference gene primer amplification yielded estimated nucleated cell counts. Clones were sequenced by immunoSEQ multiplex PCR, and TCRdb holds only the in-frame ones, with some missing. Clone size and the V and J calls come from that table; the DNA yielded D and trimming. The repertoire consists of around 310,000 clones, with around 87% occurring once and the leading ten covering approximately 4%. Germline V lookup: CDR1 MNHEY, CDR2 SVGEGT. The junction had 13 bases not matched to a gene; V was cut back by 5 bases and J by 6 bases. CDR3 length: 17 amino acids. Material: peripheral blood. The clonotype was recovered from a woman in her 50s with active or convalescent COVID-19. The V and J genes are TRBV6-2 or TRBV6-3 and TRBJ2-3, with 11 nucleotides matching TRBD2. The CDR3 sequence: CASSQQLAGGPSDTQYF. The DNA for the CDR3 is TGTGCCAGCAGTCAACAATTAGCGGGGGGGCCTTCGGATACGCAGTATTTT.